The clone carrying this TCR beta chain was picked up a small number of times. Its antigen is unknown. Synthesis of TCR cDNA relied on 5'RACE template switching, which attached a universal primer site and UMIs. TCRdb reanalysed the 5' RACE reads using MiXCR and keeps one entry per CDR3 protein. In the table there are about 350,000 distinct CDR3 sequences, around an eighth of which are singletons. These data are taken from a study of T cells after yellow fever vaccination. Study-wide findings and caveats: In post-booster samples, most primary-vaccination clones reappeared (about 95% CD4, 88% CD8). Across the CD4 and CD8 compartments, a small share of clonotypes was present in both. Contamination by abundant bulk-population clonotypes could be present in FACS-sorted repertoires.

Germline lookup yields CDR1 SGHKS and CDR2 YYEKEE (reference sequence). The junction had 1 base not matched to a gene; V was cut back by 4 bases and J by 3 bases. The CDR3 loop spans 12 amino acids. The sequenced sample was CD4+ T cells sorted from PBMCs, obtained 15 days after the yellow fever booster vaccination. The chain carries TRBV5-5 and TRBJ2-7; 7 nucleotides match TRBD2. This sequence originates from a man aged 18-30 years who received the YFV17D yellow fever vaccine. Here the CDR3 DNA reads TGTGCCAGCAGCAGGGAGGGCTACGAGCAGTACGTC. Translated: CASSREGYEQYV.